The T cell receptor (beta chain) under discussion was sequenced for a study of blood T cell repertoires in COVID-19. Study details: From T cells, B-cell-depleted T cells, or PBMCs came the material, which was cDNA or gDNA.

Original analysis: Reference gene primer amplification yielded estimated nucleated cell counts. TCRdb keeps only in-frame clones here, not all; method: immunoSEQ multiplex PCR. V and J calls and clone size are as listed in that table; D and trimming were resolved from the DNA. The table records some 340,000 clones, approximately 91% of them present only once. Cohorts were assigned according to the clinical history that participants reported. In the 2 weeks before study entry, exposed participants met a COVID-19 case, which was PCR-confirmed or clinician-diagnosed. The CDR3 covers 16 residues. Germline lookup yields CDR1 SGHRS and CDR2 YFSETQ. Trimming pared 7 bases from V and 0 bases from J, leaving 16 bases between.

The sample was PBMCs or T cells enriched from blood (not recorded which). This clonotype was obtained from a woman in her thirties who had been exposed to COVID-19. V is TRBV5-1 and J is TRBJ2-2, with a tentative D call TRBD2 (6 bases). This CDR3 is CASSTGGRPNTGELFF. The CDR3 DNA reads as TGCGCCAGCTCAACCGGGGGTCGGCCGAACACCGGGGAGCTGTTTTTT.